This is a list of T cell receptor beta chains from one sample in a study of blood T cells in healthy people across ages. One entry per CDR3 protein results from TCRdb running MiXCR on the 5' RACE reads. The repertoire holds 890,000 or so distinct CDR3 sequences, with 62% as singletons. Sequenced: blood. The origin of the receptors is a man aged 25 to 40 in good health. Each CDR3 is given with its conserved first and last residue. Fields, in order: D gene, clone size, V gene, J gene, CDR3 DNA, CDR3 protein. D genes are given only for firm matches. Part of the rows lack a size; the others show once, few, many or a class for expanded clones.

.	.	TRBV5-1	TRBJ2-3	TGCGCCAGCAGCCTGGGGAGGAATGAAGGCACAGATACGCAGTATTTT	CASSLGRNEGTDTQYF
.	once	TRBV4-2	TRBJ1-1	TGTGCCAGCAGCCGAGACGGGTTGAACACTGAAGCTTTCTTT	CASSRDGLNTEAFF
TRBD1	few	TRBV10-3	TRBJ1-6	TGTGCCATCAGTGAGTCTGCAGGGGGGAAAAATTCACCCCTCCACTTT	CAISESAGGKNSPLHF
TRBD2	.	TRBV15	TRBJ2-5	TGTGCCACCAGCAGAACGACTAGCGTGGAGACCCAGTACTTC	CATSRTTSVETQYF
TRBD1	.	TRBV10-3	TRBJ2-3	TGTGCCATCAGTGGGACAGGGGCAGAAGATACGCAGTATTTT	CAISGTGAEDTQYF
.	.	TRBV11-2	TRBJ2-3	TGTGCCAGCAGCGACCTAATCAGGGCGGCGGATACGCAGTATTTT	CASSDLIRAADTQYF
TRBD2	few	TRBV29-1	TRBJ2-5	TGCAGCGTTGACCAACCGGGGGGGCTGGGGGAGACCCAGTACTTC	CSVDQPGGLGETQYF
TRBD2	.	TRBV5-1	TRBJ2-7	TGCGCCAGCAGCTCCCCCGGGACTAGGATGAGTACCCAGTACTTC	CASSSPGTRMSTQYF
TRBD1	.	TRBV30	TRBJ2-7	TGTGCCTGGAGTGACCCGGGACAGGGGAAGTACGAGCAGTACTTC	CAWSDPGQGKYEQYF
TRBD2	.	TRBV2	TRBJ2-7	TGTGCCAGCAGTAGGTCCAGCGGGAGTGATGAGCAGTACTTC	CASSRSSGSDEQYF
.	few	TRBV12-3/TRBV12-4	TRBJ2-7	TGTGCCAGCAGTTGGGACAACTACGAGCAGTACTTC	CASSWDNYEQYF
TRBD1	.	TRBV9	TRBJ2-7	TGTGCCAGCAGCGTAGGTAGGGGGCAAATCTACGAGCAGTACTTC	CASSVGRGQIYEQYF
.	.	TRBV5-5	TRBJ2-5	TGTGCCAGCAGCCAACAAGGCCAAGAGACCCAGTACTTC	CASSQQGQETQYF
.	.	TRBV7-2	TRBJ2-1	TGTGCCAGCAGCGTAGGGAGCACCCCCTACAATGAGCAGTTCTTC	CASSVGSTPYNEQFF
.	.	TRBV4-3	TRBJ2-7	TGCGCCAGCAGCCAAGTTCGGGGCACAACCTACGAGCAGTACTTC	CASSQVRGTTYEQYF
.	.	TRBV29-1	TRBJ1-1	TGCAGCGCCGGTTGGGGACACACTGAAGCTTTCTTT	CSAGWGHTEAFF
.	.	TRBV24-1	TRBJ2-4	TGTGCCACCAGTGACAGGACCAGGGATGGAGCCAAAAACATTCAGTACTTC	CATSDRTRDGAKNIQYF
.	many	TRBV5-6	TRBJ2-7	TGTGCCAGCAGCTTCAGGGGTCCCTACGAGCAGTACTTC	CASSFRGPYEQYF
TRBD1	.	TRBV2	TRBJ2-1	TGTGCCAGCAGAACCGGGACAGGGCCCTACAATGAGCAGTTCTTC	CASRTGTGPYNEQFF
.	once	TRBV10-3	TRBJ1-5	TGTGCCATCAGTGAGACCGCAGTTAGTGGTCAGCCCCAGCATTTT	CAISETAVSGQPQHF
.	.	TRBV7-2	TRBJ1-4	TGTGCCAGCAGCTTAGATGGGCATGAAAAACTGTTTTTT	CASSLDGHEKLFF
.	few	TRBV24-1	TRBJ1-2	TGTGCCACCAGTGATCCTGGCCAGGGACTAAATGGCTACACCTTC	CATSDPGQGLNGYTF
TRBD2	.	TRBV11-2	TRBJ2-5	TGTGCCAGCAGCGCGACTAGCGGGAGGTACCAAGAGACCCAGTACTTC	CASSATSGRYQETQYF
.	many	TRBV7-2	TRBJ2-1	TGTGCCAGCAGCTTATCGGTGGGGGGCCCCTACAATGAGCAGTTCTTC	CASSLSVGGPYNEQFF
TRBD2	.	TRBV4-2	TRBJ2-5	TGTGCCAGCAGGGATGGGACTACCGGGCGGACCCAGTACTTC	CASRDGTTGRTQYF
TRBD1	.	TRBV7-2	TRBJ2-7	TGTGCCAGCAGCTTAGGAATTGGGCAAATGACAGGGGGCGACGAGCAGTACTTC	CASSLGIGQMTGGDEQYF
.	few	TRBV20-1	TRBJ2-7	TGCAGTGCTAAGCCTTGGACAGACTTAATAGACGAGCAGTACTTC	CSAKPWTDLIDEQYF